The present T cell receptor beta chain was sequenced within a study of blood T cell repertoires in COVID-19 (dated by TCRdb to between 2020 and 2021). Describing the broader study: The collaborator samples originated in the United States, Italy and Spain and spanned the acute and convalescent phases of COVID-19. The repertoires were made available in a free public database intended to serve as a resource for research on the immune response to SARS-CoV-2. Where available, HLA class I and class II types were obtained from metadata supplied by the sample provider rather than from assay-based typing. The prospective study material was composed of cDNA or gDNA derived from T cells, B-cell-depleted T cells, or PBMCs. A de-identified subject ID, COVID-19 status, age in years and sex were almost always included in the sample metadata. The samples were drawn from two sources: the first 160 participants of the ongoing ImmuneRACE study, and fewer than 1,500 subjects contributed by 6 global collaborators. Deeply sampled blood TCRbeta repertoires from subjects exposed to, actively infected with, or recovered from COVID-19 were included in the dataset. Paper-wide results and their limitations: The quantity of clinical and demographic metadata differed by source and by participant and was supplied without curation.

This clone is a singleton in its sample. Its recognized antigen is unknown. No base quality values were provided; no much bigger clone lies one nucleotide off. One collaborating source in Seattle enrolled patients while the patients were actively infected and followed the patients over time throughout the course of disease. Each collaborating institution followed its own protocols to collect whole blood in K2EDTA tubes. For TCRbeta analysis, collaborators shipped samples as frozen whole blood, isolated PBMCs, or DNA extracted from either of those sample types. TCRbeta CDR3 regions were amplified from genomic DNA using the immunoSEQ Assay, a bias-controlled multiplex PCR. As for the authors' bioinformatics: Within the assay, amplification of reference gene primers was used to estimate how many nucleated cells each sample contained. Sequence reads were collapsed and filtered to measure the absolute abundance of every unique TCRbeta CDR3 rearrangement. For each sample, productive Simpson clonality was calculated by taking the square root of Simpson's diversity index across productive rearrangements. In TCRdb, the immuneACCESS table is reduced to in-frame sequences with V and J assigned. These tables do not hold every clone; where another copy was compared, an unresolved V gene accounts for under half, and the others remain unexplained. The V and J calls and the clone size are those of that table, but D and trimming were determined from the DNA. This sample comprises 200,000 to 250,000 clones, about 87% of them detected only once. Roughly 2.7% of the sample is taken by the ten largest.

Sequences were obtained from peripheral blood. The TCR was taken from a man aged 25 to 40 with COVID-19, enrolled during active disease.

The CDR3 sequence is CASSTSPEEKLFF. The DNA sequence is given as TGTGCCAGCAGCACTTCCCCGGAGGAAAAACTGTTTTTT. Recombination linked TRBV13 to TRBJ1-4, with the D gene not confidently named. There are 13 amino acids in the CDR3, from cysteine to phenylalanine inclusive. Here the CDR3 DNA is all that survives: 39 bases in frame from base 1. As encoded in the germline V gene (reference sequence), CDR1 is PRHDT while CDR2 is FYEKMQ. The junction carries 12 bases between V and J, which are trimmed by 5 bases and 8 bases respectively.